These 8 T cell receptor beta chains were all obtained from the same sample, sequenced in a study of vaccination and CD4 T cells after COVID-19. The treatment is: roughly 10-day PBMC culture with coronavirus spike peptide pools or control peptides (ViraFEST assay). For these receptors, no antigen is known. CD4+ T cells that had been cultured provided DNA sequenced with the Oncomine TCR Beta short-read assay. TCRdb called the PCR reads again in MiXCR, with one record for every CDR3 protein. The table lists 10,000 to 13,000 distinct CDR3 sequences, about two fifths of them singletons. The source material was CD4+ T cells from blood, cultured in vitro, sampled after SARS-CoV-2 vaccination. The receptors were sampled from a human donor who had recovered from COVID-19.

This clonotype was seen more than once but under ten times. In DNA, the CDR3 is TGTGCCAGCAGCTTACTACTAGCGGGAGGTAACACCGGGGAGCTGTTTTTT. Translating it yields CASSLLLAGGNTGELFF. V gene TRBV7-9 combines with J gene TRBJ2-2; 12 positions agree with TRBD2. Germline values: CDR1 SEHNR, CDR2 FQNEAQ (reference sequence). This CDR3 contains 17 residues. V lost 2 bases to trimming and J lost 2 bases; unmatched junction nucleotides: 3.

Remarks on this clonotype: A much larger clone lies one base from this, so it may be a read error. CDR3 loop: CASTSGDRRYGYTF. CDR3 coding DNA: TGTGCCAGCACCTCTGGGGACAGGCGCTATGGCTACACCTTC. J is TRBJ1-2 and V is TRBV7-9, with 8 bases fitting TRBD1. V lost 7 bases and J lost 4; bases outside the gene matches: 8. CDR3 length: 14 residues. The germline V gene encodes CDR1 SEHNR and CDR2 FQNEAQ (reference sequence). The variable domain in full, completed from reference TRBV7-9 and TRBJ1-2, reads DTGVSQNPRHKITKRGQNVTFRCDPISEHNRLYWYRQTLGQGPEFLTYFQNEAQLEKSRLLSDRFSAERPKGSFSTLEIQRTEQGDSAMYLCASTSGDRRYGYTFGSGTRLTVV.

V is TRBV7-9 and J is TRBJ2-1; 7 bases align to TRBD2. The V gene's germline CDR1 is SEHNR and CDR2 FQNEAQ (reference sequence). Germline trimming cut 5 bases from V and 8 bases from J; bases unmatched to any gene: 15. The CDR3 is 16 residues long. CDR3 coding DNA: TGTGCCAGCAGCATACCACCAGGACTAGGGAGCGATGAGCAGTTCTTC. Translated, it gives CASSIPPGLGSDEQFF. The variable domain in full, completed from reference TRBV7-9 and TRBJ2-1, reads DTGVSQNPRHKITKRGQNVTFRCDPISEHNRLYWYRQTLGQGPEFLTYFQNEAQLEKSRLLSDRFSAERPKGSFSTLEIQRTEQGDSAMYLCASSIPPGLGSDEQFFGPGTRLTVL.

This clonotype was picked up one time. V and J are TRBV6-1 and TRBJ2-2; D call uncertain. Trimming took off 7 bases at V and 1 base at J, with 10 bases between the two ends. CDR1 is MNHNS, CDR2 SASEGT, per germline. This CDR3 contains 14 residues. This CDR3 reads CASKPRRNTGELFF. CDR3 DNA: TGTGCCAGCAAACCCCGCCGGAACACCGGGGAGCTGTTTTTT.

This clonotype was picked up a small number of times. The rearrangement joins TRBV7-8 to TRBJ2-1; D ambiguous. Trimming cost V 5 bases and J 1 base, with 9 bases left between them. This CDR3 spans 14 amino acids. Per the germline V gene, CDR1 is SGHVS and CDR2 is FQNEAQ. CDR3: CASSPGRSYNEQFF. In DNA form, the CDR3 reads TGTGCCAGCAGCCCCGGACGATCCTACAATGAGCAGTTCTTC.

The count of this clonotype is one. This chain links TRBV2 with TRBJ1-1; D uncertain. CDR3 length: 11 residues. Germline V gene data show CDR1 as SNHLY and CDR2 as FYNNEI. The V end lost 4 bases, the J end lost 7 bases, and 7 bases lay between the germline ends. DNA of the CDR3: TGTGCCAGCAGTGGGATGGGTGAAGCTTTCTTT. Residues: CASSGMGEAFF.

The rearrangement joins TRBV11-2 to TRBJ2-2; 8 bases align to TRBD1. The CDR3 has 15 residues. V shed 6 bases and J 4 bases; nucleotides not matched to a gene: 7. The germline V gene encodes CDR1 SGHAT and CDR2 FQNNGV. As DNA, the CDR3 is TGTGCCAGCAGATCCTACAGGGGGTCCACCGGGGAGCTGTTTTTT. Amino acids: CASRSYRGSTGELFF.

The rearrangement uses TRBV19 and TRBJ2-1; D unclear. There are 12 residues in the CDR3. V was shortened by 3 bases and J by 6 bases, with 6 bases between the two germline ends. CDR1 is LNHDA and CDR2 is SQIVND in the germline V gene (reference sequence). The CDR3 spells CASSIMGNEQFF. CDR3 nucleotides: TGTGCCAGTAGTATCATGGGCAATGAGCAGTTCTTC. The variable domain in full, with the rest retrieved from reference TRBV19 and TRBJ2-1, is DGGITQSPKYLFRKEGQNVTLSCEQNLNHDAMYWYRQDPGQGLRLIYYSQIVNDFQKGDIAEGYSVSREKKESFPLTVTSAQKNPTAFYLCASSIMGNEQFFGPGTRLTVL.